Shown below are 18 T cell receptor beta chains from a single sample sequenced in a study of blood T cell repertoires in COVID-19. TCRdb's copy holds only in-frame clones and misses some; the assay was immunoSEQ multiplex PCR. Here the sample spans some 200,000 clones, approximately 78% being singletons. The sequencing sample was made of PBMCs or T cells enriched from blood (not recorded which). The receptors derive from a woman aged 50 to 60 who had recovered from COVID-19.

V gene TRBV24-1 combines with J gene TRBJ2-3; 10 nucleotides line up with TRBD2. Germline V gene sequence: CDR1 KGHDR, CDR2 SFDVKD. The CDR3 has 16 residues. The J segment lost 0 bases and the V segment lost 3 bases, leaving 2 bases of the junction unmatched. The CDR3 bases are TGTGCCACCAGTGATCCGACTAGCGGGAGCACAGATACGCAGTATTTT. It translates to CATSDPTSGSTDTQYF.

This clone was recorded a few times. V usage is TRBV21-1 and J usage is TRBJ1-4; the table's D call TRBD1 went unverified against the DNA. TRBV21-1 is a known pseudogene. The CDR3 has 14 amino acids. The CDR3 nucleotides are TGTGCCAGCAGCAAAAAGGGGGAGGGGGGACAGGAGCTTTTT. Amino acids: CASSKKGEGGQELF.

This chain links TRBV5-6 with TRBJ1-5; 7 nucleotides match TRBD1. This CDR3 contains 13 residues. Germline V CDR1 and CDR2: SGHDT, YYEEEE. Germline trimming cut 0 bases from V and 7 bases from J; bases unmatched to any gene: 1. The chain's CDR3 is CASSLDRGQPQHF. The DNA for the CDR3 is TGTGCCAGCAGCTTGGACAGGGGACAGCCCCAGCATTTT. The whole variable domain, filled in from reference TRBV5-6 and TRBJ1-5, reads DAGVTQSPTHLIKTRGQQVTLRCSPKSGHDTVSWYQQALGQGPQFIFQYYEEEERQRGNFPDRFSGHQFPNYSSELNVNALLLGDSALYLCASSLDRGQPQHFGDGTRLSIL.

This clone was seen a few times. The V call is TRBV11-3, the J call TRBJ1-1, with TRBD1 matching 9 bases. The CDR3 has 16 residues. With 4 bases clipped from V and 6 bases from J, the junction kept 12 bases outside the gene matches. Germline V lookup: CDR1 SGHNT, CDR2 YENEEA. DNA for the CDR3: TGTGCCAGCAGCTCATGGACAGGGGCTCAGACACCTGAAGCTTTCTTT. Translated: CASSSWTGAQTPEAFF.

This chain links TRBV5-1 with TRBJ1-4; D possibly corresponds to TRBD1 (6 bases). The germline CDR1 and CDR2 sequences are SGHRS and YFSETQ. Trimming removed 6 bases from V and 4 bases from J, with 16 bases in between. The CDR3 has 15 amino acids. For the CDR3, the DNA is TGCGCCAGCAACCCTAGCGGGGGCGGTAATGAAAAACTGTTTTTT. This codes for CASNPSGGGNEKLFF.

The V call is TRBV5-8, the J call TRBJ1-4; TRBD1 matches at 8 bases. Trimming cost V 2 bases and J 0 bases; bases outside gene matches: 6. Germline V CDR1 and CDR2: SGHTS, YDEGEE. The CDR3 extends over 17 amino acids. The CDR3 reads CASSFGTGIATNEKLFF. Here the CDR3 DNA reads TGTGCCAGCAGCTTCGGGACAGGAATTGCAACTAATGAAAAACTGTTTTTT.

The chain links TRBV7-9 to TRBJ2-2, with D perhaps TRBD2 (5 bases). CDR1 and CDR2 from the germline V gene are SEHNR and FQNEAQ (reference sequence). Between the trimmed V and J ends, which lost 1 base and 7 bases, there was a span of 22 bases. The CDR3 has 18 amino acids. This CDR3 is CASSLGGLAVIRGGELFF. For the CDR3, the DNA is TGTGCCAGCAGCTTAGGCGGCCTAGCCGTCATACGTGGCGGGGAGCTGTTTTTT. The full variable domain, its missing parts supplied by reference TRBV7-9 and TRBJ2-2, is DTGVSQNPRHKITKRGQNVTFRCDPISEHNRLYWYRQTLGQGPEFLTYFQNEAQLEKSRLLSDRFSAERPKGSFSTLEIQRTEQGDSAMYLCASSLGGLAVIRGGELFFGEGSRLTVL.

The rearrangement joins TRBV28 to TRBJ2-1; 10 positions match TRBD2. V lost 5 bases and J lost 5; bases outside the gene matches: 9. CDR1 and CDR2 (germline): MDHEN, SYDVKM. The CDR3 runs 16 residues. The CDR3 is CASSDASGSPHNEQFF. Here the CDR3 DNA reads TGTGCCAGCAGTGACGCTAGCGGGAGTCCCCACAATGAGCAGTTCTTC. The complete variable domain, with remaining parts taken from reference TRBV28 and TRBJ2-1, reads DVKVTQSSRYLVKRTGEKVFLECVQDMDHENMFWYRQDPGLGLRLIYFSYDVKMKEKGDIPEGYSVSREKKERFSLILESASTNQTSMYLCASSDASGSPHNEQFFGPGTRLTVL.

J is TRBJ2-3 and V is TRBV15; 16 nucleotides line up with TRBD2. The V segment lost 5 bases and the J segment 2 bases; nucleotides outside the gene matches: 10. The CDR3 has 19 amino acids. The germline V gene encodes CDR1 LNHNV and CDR2 YYDKDF (reference sequence). CDR3 amino acids: CATSPGTSGRVSLTDTQYF. The DNA for the CDR3 is TGTGCCACCAGCCCCGGGACTAGCGGGAGGGTGTCCCTCACAGATACGCAGTATTTT.

This rearrangement joins TRBV11-2 to TRBJ2-7, with 9 bases fitting TRBD2. V gave up 5 bases and J gave up 1 base; unmatched junction bases: 12. In germline, CDR1 is SGHAT, CDR2 FQNNGV. The CDR3 covers 17 residues. This chain's CDR3 is CASSPGRASGTSYEQYF. The DNA of the CDR3 is TGTGCCAGCAGCCCGGGTAGGGCTAGCGGGACTTCCTACGAGCAGTACTTC.

The CDR3 DNA sequence: TGTGCCGGGGACAGGGGGCAGGCCCCCGGGGCCAACGTCCTGACTTTC. Protein sequence: CAGDRGQAPGANVLTF. The chain uses TRBV7-9 and TRBJ2-6, with 12 positions matching TRBD1. This CDR3 region has 16 residues. The germline gives CDR1 SEHNR, CDR2 FQNEAQ (reference sequence). V lost 11 bases to trimming and J lost 4 bases; unmatched junction nucleotides: 9.

This chain links TRBV5-1 with TRBJ2-5, with TRBD1 matching 12 bases. CDR3 size: 14 residues. CDR1 and CDR2 from the germline V gene are SGHRS and YFSETQ. The V gene end was trimmed by 8 bases and the J gene end by 5 bases; junction bases not matched to a gene: 7. Written as DNA, the CDR3 is TGCGCCAGTTCCGGGACAGGGGGCTTCGAGACCCAGTACTTC. Protein product: CASSGTGGFETQYF. Filled out from reference TRBV5-1 and TRBJ2-5, the complete variable domain reads KAGVTQTPRYLIKTRGQQVTLSCSPISGHRSVSWYQQTPGQGLQFLFEYFSETQRNKGNFPGRFSGRQFSNSRSEMNVSTLELGDSALYLCASSGTGGFETQYFGPGTRLLVL.

V gene TRBV12-3 or TRBV12-4 combines with J gene TRBJ1-4, with 7 positions matching TRBD1. With V trimmed by 6 bases and J by 8 bases, 6 bases remained unmatched. This CDR3 is built from 13 residues. CDR3: CASSPTGNEKLFF. Here the CDR3 DNA reads TGTGCCAGCAGCCCGACAGGGAACGAAAAACTGTTTTTT.

Regarding this clone: Other DNA variants within this sample encode the same CDR3. The CDR3 sequence is CASSLPGNTEAFF. As DNA, the CDR3 is TGTGCCAGCAGTTTACCAGGGAACACTGAAGCTTTCTTT. This chain links TRBV28 with TRBJ1-1, with unresolved D. The CDR3 loop spans 13 amino acids. Trimming removed 2 bases at V and 1 base at J, with 5 bases between. In germline, CDR1 is MDHEN, CDR2 SYDVKM.

The V and J genes are TRBV5-4 and TRBJ2-1; the D gene is possibly TRBD1 (5 bases). Germline-derived CDR1 and CDR2 are SGHNT and YYREEE (reference sequence). The CDR3 spans 14 residues. The germline V and J ends were trimmed by 4 bases and 0 bases, with 8 bases remaining between them. CDR3 sequence reads: CASSPQGSYNEQFF. For the CDR3, the DNA is TGTGCCAGCAGCCCTCAGGGCTCCTACAATGAGCAGTTCTTC.

This clone has just one count. V is TRBV7-3 and J is TRBJ2-1, with TRBD2 identical over 7 bases. J gave up 3 bases and V 4 bases, and 0 bases lay outside the gene matches. The CDR3 contains 13 residues. CDR1 and CDR2 from the germline V gene are SGHTA and FQGTGA. The CDR3 DNA reads as TGTGCCAGCAGCTCGGGGGGCTACAATGAGCAGTTCTTC. This sequence encodes CASSSGGYNEQFF.

This chain links TRBV6-2 or TRBV6-3 with TRBJ1-1, with TRBD1 matching 7 bases. The CDR3 loop spans 15 amino acids. Unmatched junction bases numbered 2, after V lost 1 base and J lost 0 bases. Germline-derived CDR1 and CDR2 are MNHEY and SVGEGT. The CDR3 bases are TGTGCCAGCAGTTACTACGGACAGGTGAACACTGAAGCTTTCTTT. Amino acids: CASSYYGQVNTEAFF.

This clone was counted once. J is TRBJ1-2 and V is TRBV19, with 7 positions matching TRBD1. Trimming took 1 base from V and 0 from J; bases not matched to a gene: 5. The CDR3 consists of 16 residues. In germline, CDR1 is LNHDA, CDR2 SQIVND (reference sequence). In nucleotides, the CDR3 is TGTGCCAGTAGTATAGGGGACAGATTTTCTAACTATGGCTACACCTTC. It is translated as CASSIGDRFSNYGYTF.